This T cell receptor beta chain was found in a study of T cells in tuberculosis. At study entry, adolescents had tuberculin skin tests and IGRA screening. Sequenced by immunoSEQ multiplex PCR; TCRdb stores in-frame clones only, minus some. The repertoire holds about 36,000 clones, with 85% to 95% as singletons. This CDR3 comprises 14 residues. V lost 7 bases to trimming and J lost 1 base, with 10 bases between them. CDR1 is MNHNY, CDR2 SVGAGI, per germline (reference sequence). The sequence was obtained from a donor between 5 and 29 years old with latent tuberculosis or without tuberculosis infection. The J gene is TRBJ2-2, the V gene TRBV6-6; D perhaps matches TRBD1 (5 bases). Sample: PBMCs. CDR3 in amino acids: CASITDRNTGELFF. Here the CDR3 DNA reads TGTGCCAGCATTACCGACAGGAACACCGGGGAGCTGTTTTTT.